Here is one TCR beta chain with its context. This clonotype was counted ten times or more. No antigen is known for it. No base quality information exists; no much larger clone differs at one position. Trimming takes 6 bases off V and 1 base off J; junction bases not matched to a gene: 5. According to the germline V gene (reference sequence), CDR1 reads LGHDT and CDR2 reads YNNKEL. From cysteine to phenylalanine, the CDR3 is 15 amino acids long. The CDR3 DNA has 45 bases and is translated from base 1. Expansion of CD8+CD57+ cells had been shown by flow cytometry in the patients chosen for sequencing. Every patient had severe acquired aplastic anemia, diagnosed using the International Study of Aplastic Anemia and Agranulocytosis and Camitta criteria. No therapy had been received by the patients at the time of blood sampling. In the study, sorted CD4+ and CD8+ blood T cells from patients with severe aplastic anemia and from healthy subjects underwent deep sequencing of TCR repertoires. In the USA, patient enrollment took place under clinicaltrials.gov protocols 00001620, 01623167, 00001397, 00071045, 00081523 and 00961064. Ficoll-Paque density gradient centrifugation was used to isolate peripheral blood mononuclear cells. Before DNA extraction, CD4+ and CD8+ T cells were sorted by FACS or by magnetic beads.

The data derive from a study of CD8+CD57+ T cells in acquired aplastic anemia listed by TCRdb under 2018. A note on the overall study: DNA extracted from sorted CD4+ and CD8+ cells had a mean of approximately 3 ug, with a range of about 0.19 to 30 ug. A CD8+CD57+ expansion meant a frequency higher than the mean frequency seen in healthy subjects. The full study reports these points: Around 27 CD8+ CDR3 sequences were shared between patients and controls but appeared highly expressed in patients and within their immunodominant clones. Between patients and healthy controls, no significant difference in CD8+ Simpson's diversity was found (P=0.060).

Genomic DNA served as template for TCR beta VDJ combination and CDR3 sequence profiling. An Illumina HiSeq 2000 was used for TCR repertoire sequencing. The original methods were these. Repertoire assessment relied on Simpson's diversity index, CDR3 size and DJ length profiles, and TRBV/TRBJ rearrangement plots. The most abundant DNA sequence in the deep sequencing data was taken as the immunodominant clone. CDR3 amino acid sequences were checked for sharing between subjects and were compared against published repertoires and the VDJdb database. TCRdb cleaned the public reads at Q25 with fastp, built clones with MiXCR and kept in-frame beta chains. Every distinct CDR3 protein forms one entry, paired with its most common genes and DNA. The V and J calls shown here were made by TCRdb, not taken from the authors' results. The sample includes hundreds of thousands of distinct CDR3 sequences, with approximately 57% observed a single time. The ten largest clonotypes hold 1.3% of the sample.

Input material: sorted CD4+, CD8+, or CD8+CD57+ T cells (not recorded which) from PBMCs. Recombination joined TRBV3-1 with TRBJ2-3, with 9 bases matching TRBD2. This TCR derives from a human donor with aplastic anemia. The CDR3 reads CASRPSGGRTDTQYF. The bases read TGTGCCAGCAGACCGAGCGGGGGGCGCACAGATACGCAGTATTTT.